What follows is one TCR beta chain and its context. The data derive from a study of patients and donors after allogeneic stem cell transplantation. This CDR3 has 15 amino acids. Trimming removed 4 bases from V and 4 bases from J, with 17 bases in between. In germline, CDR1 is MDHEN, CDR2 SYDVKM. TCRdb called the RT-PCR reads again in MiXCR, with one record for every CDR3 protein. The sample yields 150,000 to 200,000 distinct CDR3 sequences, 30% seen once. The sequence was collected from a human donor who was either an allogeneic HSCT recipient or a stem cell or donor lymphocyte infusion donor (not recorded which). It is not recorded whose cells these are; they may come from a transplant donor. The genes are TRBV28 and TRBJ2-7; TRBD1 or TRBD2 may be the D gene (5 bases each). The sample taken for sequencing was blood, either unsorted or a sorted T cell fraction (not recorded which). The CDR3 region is CASSYGARTLYEQYF. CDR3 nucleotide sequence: TGTGCCAGCAGTTATGGGGCGAGGACTTTATACGAGCAGTACTTC.